This T cell receptor beta chain was retrieved from a study of shared clonotypes between healthy human individuals. Study-wide context: Donors were a couple of women and a few men aged 18 to 49. Study observations and caveats: Sampling was confined to blood; repertoires within tissues likely differ.

All participating donors were Caucasian adults from Nashville, Tennessee. Per the original methods: Filtering differed since immunoSEQ provided only junctions, with no quality scores. Profiled with immunoSEQ multiplex PCR; TCRdb holds only in-frame clones, not every one. V and J calls and clone size are those listed in that table; D and trimming were worked out from the DNA. Of about 2.4 million clones in the sample, 93% were seen once. Details on this clone: No antigen is known for it.

The CDR3 length is 14 residues. The V gene lost 4 bases and the J gene lost 9 bases, with 17 bases spanning the gap. Germline values: CDR1 SGHRS, CDR2 YFSETQ. The material sequenced was naive CD4+ T cells from PBMCs. Sample subset: CD45RA+ positively selected. This clonotype was obtained from a man younger than 35 in good health. Some clones in this sample may be carry-over from other donors' samples. This rearrangement joins TRBV5-1 to TRBJ1-5, with D unclear. The CDR3: CASSPFGDLPPQHF. The CDR3 DNA sequence: TGCGCCAGCAGCCCCTTCGGGGATCTCCCGCCCCAGCATTTT.